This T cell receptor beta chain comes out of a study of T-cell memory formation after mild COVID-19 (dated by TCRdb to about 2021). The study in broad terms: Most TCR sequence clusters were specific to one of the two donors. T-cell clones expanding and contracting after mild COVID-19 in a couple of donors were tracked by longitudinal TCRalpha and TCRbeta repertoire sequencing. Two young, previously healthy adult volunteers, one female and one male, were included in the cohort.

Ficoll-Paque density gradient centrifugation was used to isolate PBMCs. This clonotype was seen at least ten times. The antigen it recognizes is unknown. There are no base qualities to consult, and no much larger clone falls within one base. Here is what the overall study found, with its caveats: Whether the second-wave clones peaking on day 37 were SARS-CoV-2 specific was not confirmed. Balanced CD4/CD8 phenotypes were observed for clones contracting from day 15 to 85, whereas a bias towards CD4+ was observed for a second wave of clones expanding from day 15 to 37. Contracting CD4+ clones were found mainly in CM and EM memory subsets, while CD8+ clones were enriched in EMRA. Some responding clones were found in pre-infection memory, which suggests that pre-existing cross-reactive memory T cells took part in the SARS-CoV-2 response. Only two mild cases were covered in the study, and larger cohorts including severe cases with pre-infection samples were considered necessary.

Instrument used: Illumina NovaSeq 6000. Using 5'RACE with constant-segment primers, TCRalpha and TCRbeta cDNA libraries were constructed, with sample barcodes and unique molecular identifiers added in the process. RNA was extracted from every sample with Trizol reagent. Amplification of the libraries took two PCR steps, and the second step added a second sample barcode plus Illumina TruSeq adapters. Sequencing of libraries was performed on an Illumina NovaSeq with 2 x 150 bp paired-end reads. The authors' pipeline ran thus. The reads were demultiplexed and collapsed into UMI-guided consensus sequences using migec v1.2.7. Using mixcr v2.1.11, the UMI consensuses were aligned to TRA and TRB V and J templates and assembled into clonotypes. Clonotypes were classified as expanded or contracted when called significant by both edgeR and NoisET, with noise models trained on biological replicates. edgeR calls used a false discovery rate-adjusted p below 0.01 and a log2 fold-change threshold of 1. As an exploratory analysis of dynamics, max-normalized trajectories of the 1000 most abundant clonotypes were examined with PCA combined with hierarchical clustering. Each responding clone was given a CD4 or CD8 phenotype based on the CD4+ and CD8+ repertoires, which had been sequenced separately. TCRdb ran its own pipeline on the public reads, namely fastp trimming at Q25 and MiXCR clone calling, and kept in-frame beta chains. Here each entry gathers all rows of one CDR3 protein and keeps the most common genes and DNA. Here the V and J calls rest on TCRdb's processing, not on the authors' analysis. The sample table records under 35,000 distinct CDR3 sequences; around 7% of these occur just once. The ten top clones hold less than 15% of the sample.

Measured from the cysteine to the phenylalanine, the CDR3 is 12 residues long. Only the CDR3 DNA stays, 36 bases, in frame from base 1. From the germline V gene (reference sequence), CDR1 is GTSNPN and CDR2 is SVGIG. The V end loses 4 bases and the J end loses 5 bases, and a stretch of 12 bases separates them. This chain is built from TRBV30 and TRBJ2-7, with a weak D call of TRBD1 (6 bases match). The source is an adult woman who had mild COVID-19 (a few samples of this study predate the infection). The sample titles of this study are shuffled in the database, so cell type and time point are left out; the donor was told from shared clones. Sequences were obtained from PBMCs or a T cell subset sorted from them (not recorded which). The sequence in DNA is TGTGCCTGGAATACAGGGAGCCACGAGCAGTACTTC. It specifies CAWNTGSHEQYF.